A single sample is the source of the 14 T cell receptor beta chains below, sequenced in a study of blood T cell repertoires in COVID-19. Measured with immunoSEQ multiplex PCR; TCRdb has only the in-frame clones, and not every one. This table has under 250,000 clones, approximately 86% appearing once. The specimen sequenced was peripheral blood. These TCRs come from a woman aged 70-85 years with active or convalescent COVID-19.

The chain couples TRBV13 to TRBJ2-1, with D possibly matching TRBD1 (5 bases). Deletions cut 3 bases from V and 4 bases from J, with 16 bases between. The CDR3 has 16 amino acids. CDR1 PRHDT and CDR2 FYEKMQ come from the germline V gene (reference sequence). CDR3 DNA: TGTGCCAGCAGCTTTAACCCCAGGGTATGGTACAATGAGCAGTTCTTC. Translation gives CASSFNPRVWYNEQFF.

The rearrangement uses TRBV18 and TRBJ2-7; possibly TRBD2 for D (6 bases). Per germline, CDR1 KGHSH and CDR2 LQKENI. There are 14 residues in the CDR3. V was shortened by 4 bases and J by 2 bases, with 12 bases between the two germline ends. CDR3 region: CASSLRGTTYEQYF. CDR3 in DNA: TGTGCCAGCTCACTGCGCGGGACCACCTACGAGCAGTACTTC. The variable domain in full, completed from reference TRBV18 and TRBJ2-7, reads NAGVMQNPRHLVRRRGQEARLRCSPMKGHSHVYWYRQLPEEGLKFMVYLQKENIIDESGMPKERFSAEFPKEGPSILRIQQVVRGDSAAYFCASSLRGTTYEQYFGPGTRLTVT.

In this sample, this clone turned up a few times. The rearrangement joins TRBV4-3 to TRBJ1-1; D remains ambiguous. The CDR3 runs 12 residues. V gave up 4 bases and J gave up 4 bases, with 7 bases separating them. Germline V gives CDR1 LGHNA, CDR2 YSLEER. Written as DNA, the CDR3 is TGCGCCAGCAGCCTCGAGGGCACTGAAGCTTTCTTT. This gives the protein CASSLEGTEAFF.

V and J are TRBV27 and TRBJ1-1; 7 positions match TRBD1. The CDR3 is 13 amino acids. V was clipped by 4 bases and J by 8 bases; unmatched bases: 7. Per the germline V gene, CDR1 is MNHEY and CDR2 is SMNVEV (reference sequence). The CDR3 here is CASSWTQGKEAFF. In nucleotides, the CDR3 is TGTGCCAGCAGTTGGACACAGGGGAAAGAAGCTTTCTTT.

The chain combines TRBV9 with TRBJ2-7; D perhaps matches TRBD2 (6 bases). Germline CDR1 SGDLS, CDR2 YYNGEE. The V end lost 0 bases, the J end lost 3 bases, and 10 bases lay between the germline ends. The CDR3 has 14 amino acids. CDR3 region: CASSVGGGDYEQYF. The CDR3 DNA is TGTGCCAGCAGCGTAGGAGGAGGGGACTACGAGCAGTACTTC.

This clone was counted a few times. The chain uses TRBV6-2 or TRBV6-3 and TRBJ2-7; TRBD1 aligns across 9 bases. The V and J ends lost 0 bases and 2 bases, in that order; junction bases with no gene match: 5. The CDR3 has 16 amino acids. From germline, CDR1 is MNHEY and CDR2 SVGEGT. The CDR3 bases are TGTGCCAGCAGTTACTCCTACAGGGGGCTTACCTACGAGCAGTACTTC. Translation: CASSYSYRGLTYEQYF.

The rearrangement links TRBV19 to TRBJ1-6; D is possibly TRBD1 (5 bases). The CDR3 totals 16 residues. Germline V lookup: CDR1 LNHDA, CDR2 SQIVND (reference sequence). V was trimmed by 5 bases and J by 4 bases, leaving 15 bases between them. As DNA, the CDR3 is TGTGCCAGTAGTCTTCAGGGAATTATTTATAATTCACCCCTCCACTTT. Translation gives CASSLQGIIYNSPLHF.

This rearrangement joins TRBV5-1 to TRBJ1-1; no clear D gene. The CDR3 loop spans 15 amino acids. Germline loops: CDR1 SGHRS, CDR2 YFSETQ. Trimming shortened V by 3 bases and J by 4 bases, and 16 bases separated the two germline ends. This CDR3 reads CASSSEEVAGTEAFF. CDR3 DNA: TGCGCCAGCAGCTCTGAAGAGGTCGCCGGCACTGAAGCTTTCTTT.

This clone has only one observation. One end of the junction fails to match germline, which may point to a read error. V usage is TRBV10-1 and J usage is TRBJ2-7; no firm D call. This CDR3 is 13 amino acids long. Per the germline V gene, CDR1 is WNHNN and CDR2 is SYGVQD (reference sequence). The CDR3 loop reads CASSGQAEYGQYF. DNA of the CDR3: TGCGCCAGCAGTGGGCAGGCAGAATACGGGCAGTACTTC.

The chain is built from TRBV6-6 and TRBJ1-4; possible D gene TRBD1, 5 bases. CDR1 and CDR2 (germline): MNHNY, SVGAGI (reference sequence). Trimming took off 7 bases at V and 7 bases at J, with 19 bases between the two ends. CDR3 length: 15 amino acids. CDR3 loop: CASTHRRAGGEKLFF. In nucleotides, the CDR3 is TGTGCCAGCACCCACCGCAGGGCGGGGGGTGAAAAACTGTTTTTT.

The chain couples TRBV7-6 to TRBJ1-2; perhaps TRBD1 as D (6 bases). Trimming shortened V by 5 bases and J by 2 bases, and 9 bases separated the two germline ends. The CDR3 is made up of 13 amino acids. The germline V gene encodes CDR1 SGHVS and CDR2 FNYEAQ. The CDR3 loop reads CASSPGQNYGYTF. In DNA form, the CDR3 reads TGTGCCAGCAGCCCCGGACAGAACTATGGCTACACCTTC.

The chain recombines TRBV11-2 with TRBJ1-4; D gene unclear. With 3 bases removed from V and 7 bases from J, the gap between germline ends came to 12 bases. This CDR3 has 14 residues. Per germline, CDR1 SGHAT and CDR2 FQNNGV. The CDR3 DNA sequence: TGTGCCAGCAGCTTTGGGTACAGCGGTGAAAAACTGTTTTTT. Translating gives CASSFGYSGEKLFF. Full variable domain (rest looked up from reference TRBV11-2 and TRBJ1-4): EAGVAQSPRYKIIEKRQSVAFWCNPISGHATLYWYQQILGQGPKLLIQFQNNGVVDDSQLPKDRFSAERLKGVDSTLKIQPAKLEDSAVYLCASSFGYSGEKLFFGSGTQLSVL.

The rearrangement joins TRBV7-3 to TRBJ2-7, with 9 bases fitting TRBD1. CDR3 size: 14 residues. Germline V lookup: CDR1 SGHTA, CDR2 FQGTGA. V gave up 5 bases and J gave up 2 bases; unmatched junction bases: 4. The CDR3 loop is CASSLRTGAYEQYF. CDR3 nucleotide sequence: TGTGCCAGCAGCCTCCGGACAGGGGCCTACGAGCAGTACTTC.

The CDR3 DNA is TGTGCCAGCACTCGAGGACACGGAACGCAGTATTTT. Translation: CASTRGHGTQYF. The chain carries TRBV6-7 and TRBJ2-3, with D possibly being TRBD1 (5 bases). TRBV6-7 is classed as an ORF, of uncertain function. Between the trimmed V and J ends, which lost 7 bases and 9 bases, there was a span of 14 bases. The CDR3 is 12 amino acids.